This record covers a single T cell receptor beta chain. Its antigen is not known. This sample stems from a study of OX40 agonist ivuxolimab in advanced cancers. Study-level background: The patients received agonistic anti-OX40 (CD134) antibody ivuxolimab. Study-wide points: The authors also found low normalized T-cell clonal expansion in some nonresponders. Near-lowest levels of clonal expansion characterized partial responders at 0.1-3.0 mg/kg.

The CDR3 length is 17 residues. V was cut by 2 bases and J by 0 bases, with 12 bases left in between. From germline, CDR1 is SGHRS and CDR2 YFSETQ. The table came from immunoSEQ multiplex PCR; TCRdb's copy has only in-frame clones and leaves some out. Here the sample spans 60,000 or so clones, roughly 80% being singletons. This sequence joins TRBV5-1 and TRBJ2-6; D gene uncertain. Specimen: CD4+ or CD8+ T cells sorted from blood, collected in a trial of the OX40 agonist ivuxolimab. The sequence came from an adult with an advanced solid tumor such as melanoma, head and neck, liver or kidney cancer. CDR3 DNA: TGCGCCAGCAGCTTTTCCCCCCCGAGCTCTGGGGCCAACGTCCTGACTTTC. Amino acid sequence: CASSFSPPSSGANVLTF.